A selection of T cell receptor beta chains follows, all from one sample in a study of blood T cell repertoires in COVID-19. Generated by immunoSEQ multiplex PCR, the TCRdb table keeps only in-frame clones and is missing some. This table has about 180,000 clones, under 90% appearing once. The source material was peripheral blood. These TCRs come from a human donor in a cohort sampled during active COVID-19. Both conserved end residues are part of each CDR3. A D gene is named only where the DNA matches it firmly. Expanded clones get a size class; other rows say once, few or many, or leave the size out.

-	-	TRBV3-1/TRBV3-2	TRBJ1-1	CASSQDTGWDAEAFF	TGTGCCAGCAGCCAAGATACAGGGTGGGACGCTGAAGCTTTCTTT
TRBD2	-	TRBV7-8	TRBJ2-7	CASSPGRAVYEQYF	TGTGCCAGCAGCCCAGGGAGGGCAGTATACGAGCAGTACTTC
-	once	TRBV7-3	TRBJ2-1	CASSLGQASGYEQFF	TGTGCCAGCAGCTTAGGTCAGGCGTCTGGTTATGAGCAGTTCTTC
TRBD1	-	TRBV3-1/TRBV3-2	TRBJ2-7	CASSSDPGTATYEQYF	TGTGCCAGCAGCTCAGACCCCGGGACAGCGACCTACGAGCAGTACTTC
-	-	TRBV10-3	TRBJ2-7	CAISRTGSSYEQYF	TGTGCCATCAGTCGAACAGGGTCCTCCTACGAGCAGTACTTC
-	-	TRBV20-1	TRBJ1-5	CSASRPPLQGNQPQHF	TGCAGTGCTAGTCGGCCCCCTCTGCAGGGAAATCAGCCCCAGCATTTT
-	-	TRBV7-6	TRBJ2-7	CASSLEPGSYEQYF	TGTGCCAGCAGCTTAGAGCCCGGCTCCTACGAGCAGTACTTC
-	-	TRBV12-3/TRBV12-4	TRBJ2-1	CASSFARGGEQFF	TGTGCCAGCAGTTTTGCTCGCGGGGGCGAGCAGTTCTTC
-	-	TRBV5-6	TRBJ1-5	CASSLGSQPQHF	TGTGCCAGCAGCTTGGGTAGTCAGCCCCAGCATTTT
TRBD1	-	TRBV5-4	TRBJ2-5	CASSLGPGGGQETQYF	TGTGCCAGCAGCTTGGGGCCAGGGGGTGGACAAGAGACCCAGTACTTC
-	-	TRBV4-2	TRBJ1-4	CASSQDRPGNNEKLFF	TGTGCCAGCAGCCAAGATCGGCCAGGAAATAATGAAAAACTGTTTTTT
-	-	TRBV7-9	TRBJ1-2	CASSLVEYYGYTF	TGTGCCAGCAGCTTAGTTGAGTACTATGGCTACACCTTC
TRBD1	once	TRBV9	TRBJ2-6	CASSVTGAGANVLTF	TGTGCCAGCAGCGTAACAGGGGCAGGGGCCAACGTCCTGACTTTC
-	-	TRBV6-6	TRBJ1-1	CASVRVADAFF	TGTGCCAGCGTCCGGGTTGCCGATGCTTTCTTT
-	-	TRBV5-6	TRBJ2-7	CASSPDRGASYEQYF	TGTGCCAGCAGCCCGGACAGAGGCGCCTCCTACGAGCAGTACTTC
TRBD2	-	TRBV2	TRBJ2-2	CASSLTSGGLNTGELFF	TGTGCCAGCAGTCTGACTAGCGGGGGCCTGAACACCGGGGAGCTGTTTTTT
-	few	TRBV12-3/TRBV12-4	TRBJ2-1	CASSWARYNEQFF	TGTGCCAGCAGCTGGGCCAGGTACAATGAGCAGTTCTTC
TRBD2	once	TRBV4-1	TRBJ2-1	CASSLGGGSSYNEQFF	TGCGCCAGCAGCCTCGGGGGAGGGAGCTCCTACAATGAGCAGTTCTTC
-	once	TRBV19	TRBJ1-2	CASRRAAGGIGGYTF	TGTGCCAGTCGCAGAGCCGCCGGGGGGATAGGTGGCTACACCTTC
-	-	TRBV7-9	TRBJ1-1	CVGGEGMNTEAFF	TGTGTCGGCGGGGAGGGAATGAACACTGAAGCTTTCTTT
-	-	TRBV3-1/TRBV3-2	TRBJ1-2	CASSQVGGAGYGYTF	TGTGCCAGCAGCCAAGTGGGAGGGGCGGGCTATGGCTACACCTTC
-	-	TRBV5-8	TRBJ1-2	CASTLGARSRSGYTF	TGTGCCAGCACCCTGGGGGCCCGATCCAGGTCTGGCTACACCTTC
-	few	TRBV11-2	TRBJ2-7	CATSSGTAYEQYF	TGTGCCACGTCTTCGGGAACGGCTTACGAGCAGTACTTC
-	-	TRBV5-4	TRBJ2-2	CASSSRASLDTGELFF	TGTGCCAGCTCCTCCAGGGCTAGTTTGGACACCGGGGAGCTGTTTTTT
-	-	TRBV6-5	TRBJ1-1	CASRPPRGGNTEAFF	TGTGCCAGCAGGCCCCCCCGGGGTGGCAACACTGAAGCTTTCTTT
-	-	TRBV27	TRBJ1-5	CASRPTGGNQPQHF	TGTGCCAGCAGACCGACAGGTGGCAATCAGCCCCAGCATTTT
-	-	TRBV7-3	TRBJ2-3	CASSPAFSGIPDTQYF	TGTGCCAGCAGCCCCGCCTTTTCGGGGATTCCGGATACGCAGTATTTT
-	once	TRBV25-1	TRBJ2-1	CASSDWDNNEQFF	TGTGCCAGCAGTGATTGGGACAACAATGAGCAGTTCTTC
TRBD2	-	TRBV3-1/TRBV3-2	TRBJ2-7	CASSQETSGGYYEQYF	TGTGCCAGCAGCCAGGAGACTAGCGGGGGGTACTACGAGCAGTACTTC
-	once	TRBV15	TRBJ1-3	CATSSRYSPGTGNTIYF	TGTGCCACCAGCAGCAGATACTCCCCAGGAACTGGAAACACCATATATTTT
TRBD1	-	TRBV19	TRBJ1-2	CASSVGRTGDNYGYTF	TGTGCCAGTAGTGTCGGAAGGACAGGGGATAACTATGGCTACACCTTC
TRBD2	-	TRBV7-3	TRBJ2-2	CASSPGGSGELFF	TGTGCCAGCAGCCCGGGGGGGTCCGGGGAGCTGTTTTTT
TRBD1	-	TRBV6-5	TRBJ2-7	CASSLTGAWYEQYF	TGTGCCAGCAGTCTTACAGGGGCCTGGTACGAGCAGTACTTC
-	few	TRBV6-5	TRBJ1-2	CASSYGQNYGYTF	TGTGCCAGCAGTTACGGACAGAACTATGGCTACACCTTC
-	-	TRBV7-9	TRBJ1-4	CASSRLGPDRTNEKLFF	TGTGCCAGCAGCCGGCTGGGCCCGGACAGAACTAATGAAAAACTGTTTTTT
TRBD1	-	TRBV5-1	TRBJ1-2	CASYPDRGYFEGYTF	TGCGCCAGCTATCCGGACAGGGGATATTTCGAAGGCTACACCTTC
-	-	TRBV12-3/TRBV12-4	TRBJ2-1	CASSFVVFNEQFF	TGTGCCAGCAGTTTTGTAGTTTTCAATGAGCAGTTCTTC
-	-	TRBV5-1	TRBJ2-7	CASSLSMTPYEQYF	TGCGCCAGCAGCTTATCCATGACTCCATACGAGCAGTACTTC
TRBD2	-	TRBV6-2/TRBV6-3	TRBJ2-3	CASSPLAGGPTDTQYF	TGTGCCAGCAGCCCTCTAGCGGGGGGGCCGACAGATACGCAGTATTTT
TRBD1	-	TRBV2	TRBJ2-7	CASSGDRNSYEQYF	TGTGCCAGCAGTGGGGACAGGAATTCGTACGAGCAGTACTTC
-	-	TRBV6-7	TRBJ2-5	CANHRGAYPIEETQYF	TGTGCCAACCACCGGGGGGCCTACCCTATTGAAGAGACCCAGTACTTC
-	-	TRBV5-6	TRBJ2-5	CASSLVGGRETQYF	TGTGCCAGCAGCTTGGTCGGAGGTCGGGAGACCCAGTACTTC
TRBD1	many	TRBV4-1	TRBJ2-7	CASRAEGTGEEQYF	TGCGCCAGCCGCGCCGAGGGGACAGGGGAAGAGCAGTACTTC
-	-	TRBV3-1/TRBV3-2	TRBJ1-6	CASSQGPGSNSPLHF	TGTGCCAGCAGCCAAGGGCCGGGTTCGAATTCACCCCTCCACTTT
TRBD1	-	TRBV29-1	TRBJ1-1	CSVGGQGRYTEAFF	TGCAGCGTCGGAGGACAGGGGCGGTACACTGAAGCTTTCTTT
TRBD1	few	TRBV4-1	TRBJ1-5	CASSRKTTTDRGNQPQHF	TGCGCCAGCAGCCGGAAAACCACGACAGACAGGGGCAATCAGCCCCAGCATTTT
-	-	TRBV5-1	TRBJ1-1	CASSLGTANTEAFF	TGCGCCAGCAGCTTGGGCACAGCGAACACTGAAGCTTTCTTT
-	few	TRBV12-2	TRBJ1-1	CASRLASGVPEAFF	TGTGCAAGTCGCTTAGCTTCCGGGGTTCCTGAAGCTTTCTTT
TRBD1	once	TRBV2	TRBJ2-7	CASSGGQGYEQYF	TGTGCCAGCAGTGGAGGACAGGGCTACGAGCAGTACTTC
TRBD2	once	TRBV6-6	TRBJ2-5	CASSYSLAGGQETQYF	TGTGCCAGCAGTTACTCGCTAGCGGGGGGCCAAGAGACCCAGTACTTC
-	-	TRBV7-3	TRBJ2-1	CASSQSRDEQFF	TGTGCCAGCAGCCAAAGCAGGGATGAGCAGTTCTTC
TRBD1	-	TRBV6-6	TRBJ2-7	CASSYRDRVHEQYF	TGTGCCAGCAGTTACAGGGACAGGGTCCACGAGCAGTACTTC
-	-	TRBV6-2/TRBV6-3	TRBJ2-7	CASSYEPPLDEQYF	TGTGCCAGCAGTTACGAGCCACCCCTGGACGAGCAGTACTTC
TRBD1	few	TRBV27	TRBJ2-7	CASSRGGTGEEQYF	TGTGCCAGCTCAAGGGGCGGGACAGGGGAAGAGCAGTACTTC